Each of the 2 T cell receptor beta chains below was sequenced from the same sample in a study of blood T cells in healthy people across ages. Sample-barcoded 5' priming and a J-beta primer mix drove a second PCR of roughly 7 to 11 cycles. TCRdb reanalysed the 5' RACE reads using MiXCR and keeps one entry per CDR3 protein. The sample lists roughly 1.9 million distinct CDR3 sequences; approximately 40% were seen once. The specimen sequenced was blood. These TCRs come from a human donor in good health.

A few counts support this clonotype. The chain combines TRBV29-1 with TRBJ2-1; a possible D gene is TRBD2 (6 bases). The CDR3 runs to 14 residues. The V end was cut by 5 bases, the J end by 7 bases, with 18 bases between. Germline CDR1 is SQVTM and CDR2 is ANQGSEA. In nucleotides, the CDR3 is TGCAGCGTTTCACCCGGGACTTGGGGGAATGAGCAGTTCTTC. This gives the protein CSVSPGTWGNEQFF.

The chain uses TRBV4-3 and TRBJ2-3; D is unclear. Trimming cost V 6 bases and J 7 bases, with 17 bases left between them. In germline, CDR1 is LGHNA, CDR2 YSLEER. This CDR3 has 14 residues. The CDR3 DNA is TGCGCCAGCAGTCTAAATCCCCGAGATCATACGCAGTATTTT. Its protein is CASSLNPRDHTQYF.